This TCR beta chain derives from a study of blood T cell repertoires in COVID-19. Study information: Sample material is recorded as cDNA or gDNA derived from T cells, B-cell-depleted T cells, or PBMCs.

As originally analysed: Amplification of reference gene primers provided the estimated nucleated cell counts. Here immunoSEQ multiplex PCR was the method, and the copy in TCRdb shows in-frame clones only, minus some. V and J calls and clone size come straight from that table; D and trimming were deduced from the DNA. The table has fewer than 200,000 clones, 70% to 85% seen once; the top ten hold 4% to 6.5%. Those enrolled, adults aged roughly 18 to 100 years, came from about two dozen US areas. Clinical history reported by participants formed the basis on which cohorts were assigned. Trimming stripped 6 bases from V and 8 bases from J, with 8 bases between. The CDR3 is 11 amino acids. Per germline, CDR1 SNHLY and CDR2 FYNNEI. This clone was seen a handful of times.

The sequencing sample was made of PBMCs or T cells enriched from blood (not recorded which). V gene TRBV2 combines with J gene TRBJ1-5, with a possible D match to TRBD1 (5 bases). The receptor was isolated from a woman aged 60-75 years with acute COVID-19. The CDR3: CASSQGKPQHF. The CDR3 DNA is TGTGCCAGCAGCCAGGGAAAGCCCCAGCATTTT.